Listed below are T cell receptor beta chains from one sample, sequenced in a study of blood T cells in healthy people across ages. TCRdb re-derived calls from the 5' RACE reads in MiXCR, one entry per CDR3 protein. The sample shows about 1.8 million distinct CDR3 sequences, less than 50% of them seen only once. The sequenced material came from blood. The receptor source for this set is a woman between 35 and 50 years old in good health. CDR3s include the opening cysteine and the closing phenylalanine or tryptophan. Fields, in order: J gene, clone size, V gene, D gene, CDR3 protein. A D gene is named only where the DNA matches it firmly. Some rows have no size entry. The others give once, few or many, or a class for an expanded clone.

TRBJ2-1 NA TRBV5-1 TRBD2 CASSVLAGGHEQFF
TRBJ2-7 few TRBV4-3 TRBD1 CASSVTQGANYEQYF
TRBJ2-5 many TRBV7-2 NA CASSFRVQETQYF
TRBJ2-4 NA TRBV20-1 NA CSASIAGTIKNIQYF
TRBJ2-7 many TRBV7-6 NA CASSLAPRGLSSYEQYF
TRBJ2-3 few TRBV20-1 TRBD2 CSARAQRGVPADTQYF
TRBJ2-1 NA TRBV29-1 TRBD1 CSVEEMSQGANEQFF
TRBJ2-7 NA TRBV25-1 NA CASSETGSGEQYF
TRBJ1-4 NA TRBV11-1 NA CASSEQDEKLFF
TRBJ2-3 NA TRBV27 TRBD2 CASRRGGIADTQYF
TRBJ2-3 NA TRBV7-2 NA CASSLGSGSGDTQYF
TRBJ2-1 few TRBV9 TRBD1 CASSVSGTGYNEQFF
TRBJ2-1 once TRBV20-1 TRBD2 CSATLGLAGNNEQFF
TRBJ1-2 NA TRBV4-2 TRBD1 CASSPATGVGYGYTF
TRBJ2-1 NA TRBV4-3 NA CASSQGRGALNEQFF
TRBJ1-5 once TRBV2 TRBD1 CASSQEGQGIWPQHF
TRBJ2-5 NA TRBV4-3 TRBD2 CASSQYWGGQETQYF
TRBJ2-5 NA TRBV7-2 TRBD2 CASSFRSSGELQETQYF
TRBJ2-5 NA TRBV29-1 TRBD1 CSVRGGQGETQYF
TRBJ1-1 NA TRBV13 TRBD1 CASSATGTEAFF